The table lists the clone carrying this T cell receptor (beta chain) with many counts. Its antigen is undetermined. Investigators prepared the TCR beta libraries by applying iRepertoire HTBI primers and Arm-PCR of CDR3 regions. TCRdb used MiXCR to reprocess the multiplex PCR reads, holding one entry per CDR3 protein. This table has 390,000 or so distinct CDR3 sequences, approximately 10% appearing once. The record originates from a study of regulatory T cells in long-lasting Graves disease. The study, taken as a whole, reports: Whereas new patients shared 970 or so public clonotypes, persistent patients shared more, at about 2,500. Thyroid tissue was not sampled; only peripheral blood was. Gene preferences differed: TRBV28, TRBJ1-2, TRBJ2-5 in persistent cases.

Time point given: newly diagnosed GD, antithyroid drugs for less than 3 months. With RNA extracted from PBMCs as input, the TCR library was made. There are 12 residues in the CDR3. Trimming took 6 bases from V and 6 from J, leaving 11 bases between them. These data also featured in a second study, about T cells in Graves' hyperthyroidism and ophthalmopathy. That paper adds: First-round RT-PCR targeting the TCR CDR3 was performed with the HTBI primer set.

The sequenced sample was peripheral blood mononuclear cells (PBMCs), obtained at new diagnosis, from a patient treated with antithyroid drugs. The chain recombines TRBV12-3 or TRBV12-4 with TRBJ1-2, with unresolved D. The TCR was taken from a woman aged 18 to 35 with Graves disease. In nucleotides, the CDR3 is TGTGCCAGCAGCCTGGGAAGGGATGGCTACACCTTC. Protein: CASSLGRDGYTF.